These T cell receptor beta chains were read from a single sample in a study of blood T cells in healthy people across ages. TCRdb independently ran MiXCR on the 5' RACE reads; one entry per CDR3 protein. Here the sample spans 380,000 or so distinct CDR3 sequences, about 52% being singletons. The sequencing input was blood. These receptors were taken from a man in his fifties or sixties in good health. Both conserved end residues are part of each CDR3. D genes are given only for firm matches. Some rows have no size entry. The others give once, few or many, or a class for an expanded clone.

j_gene | d_gene | len | abundance | v_gene | CDR3nt | CDR3aa
TRBJ2-7 | - | 13 | - | TRBV20-1 | TGCAGTGCAGCCCAGGGAGTAGGATACGAGCAGTACTTC | CSAAQGVGYEQYF
TRBJ2-7 | - | 13 | many | TRBV28 | TGTGCCAGCAGTTTTGAACTGGGGCGCGAGCAGTACTTC | CASSFELGREQYF
TRBJ2-3 | - | 15 | - | TRBV9 | TGTGCCAGCAGCGTAGGGGCCCTTAGCACAGATACGCAGTATTTT | CASSVGALSTDTQYF
TRBJ2-7 | TRBD2 | 15 | few | TRBV3-1 | TGTGCCAGCAGCCAAGCCCTAGCGGTGGGCTACGAGCAGTACTTC | CASSQALAVGYEQYF
TRBJ2-3 | - | 13 | - | TRBV2 | TGTGCCAGCAGCACAGGTATCACAGATACGCAGTATTTT | CASSTGITDTQYF
TRBJ2-7 | - | 15 | few | TRBV19 | TGTGCCAGTAGTGTCGGGCCGCTCGATATCTACGAGCAGTACTTC | CASSVGPLDIYEQYF
TRBJ2-7 | - | 13 | - | TRBV6-2/TRBV6-3 | TGTGCCAGCAGTTACTCGGACAGTTACGAGCAGTACTTC | CASSYSDSYEQYF
TRBJ2-3 | TRBD1 | 16 | - | TRBV3-1 | TGTGCCAGCAGCCCGTGGACAGGGGGGCGCACAGATACGCAGTATTTT | CASSPWTGGRTDTQYF
TRBJ2-7 | - | 14 | few | TRBV29-1 | TGCAGCGTTACCGCCGCCGACAGTGGGTACGAGCAGTACTTC | CSVTAADSGYEQYF
TRBJ2-7 | - | 14 | few | TRBV6-5 | TGTGCCAGCAGCGGGACGGACCTCTCCTACGAGCAGTACTTC | CASSGTDLSYEQYF
TRBJ2-5 | - | 13 | - | TRBV29-1 | TGCAGCGTTGAACAGGGACGAGGAGAGACCCAGTACTTC | CSVEQGRGETQYF
TRBJ2-3 | - | 14 | many | TRBV3-1 | TGTGCCAGCAGCCAAGAGCTGCGCGACCGGACGCAGTATTTT | CASSQELRDRTQYF
TRBJ2-7 | TRBD1 | 14 | few | TRBV20-1 | TGCAGTGCTGGCCGGGACAGGTTGGTGGGAGAGCAGTACTTC | CSAGRDRLVGEQYF
TRBJ2-7 | - | 13 | - | TRBV20-1 | TGCAGTGCTAGAGACCCCTCCACCGGGACGCAGTACTTC | CSARDPSTGTQYF
TRBJ2-3 | TRBD2 | 15 | few | TRBV12-3/TRBV12-4 | TGTGCCAGCCGTGGGACTAGCGAGAGCACAGATACGCAGTATTTT | CASRGTSESTDTQYF
TRBJ2-5 | TRBD1 | 13 | few | TRBV12-3/TRBV12-4 | TGTGCCAGCAGTTACAGGGGGCGAGAGACCCAGTACTTC | CASSYRGRETQYF
TRBJ2-3 | - | 14 | - | TRBV12-3/TRBV12-4 | TGTGCCAGCAGTTTAGGACCGAACACAGATACGCGGTATTTT | CASSLGPNTDTRYF
TRBJ2-1 | - | 15 | few | TRBV28 | TGTGCCAGCAGTGACCGGGACCAGTACTACAATGAGCAGTTCTTC | CASSDRDQYYNEQFF
TRBJ2-7 | - | 15 | - | TRBV6-5 | TGTGCCAGCAGTACGGCCTGGGCTAGGCGCGACGAGCAGTACTTC | CASSTAWARRDEQYF
TRBJ2-1 | - | 13 | - | TRBV28 | TGTGCCAGCAGTCTAAGGGGGAGTGATGAGCAGTTCTTC | CASSLRGSDEQFF
TRBJ2-7 | TRBD2 | 15 | - | TRBV28 | TGTGCCAGCAACCCTGGGACTAGCGGGAGTCGCGAGCAGTACTTC | CASNPGTSGSREQYF
TRBJ2-1 | - | 13 | few | TRBV27 | TGTGCCAGCATGTCTGGGCCAGACAATGAGCAGTTCTTC | CASMSGPDNEQFF
TRBJ2-7 | - | 11 | - | TRBV11-3 | TGTGCCAGCAGCCCTCTGGACGAGCAGTACTTC | CASSPLDEQYF
TRBJ2-1 | - | 15 | many | TRBV7-9 | TGTGCCAGCAGCTTAGTTGGCAGTAGATACAATGAGCAGTTCTTC | CASSLVGSRYNEQFF
TRBJ2-5 | TRBD1 | 13 | - | TRBV20-1 | TGCAGTGCCCCTGGGACAGGGAGAGAGACCCAGTACTTC | CSAPGTGRETQYF
TRBJ2-3 | TRBD2 | 15 | - | TRBV20-1 | TGCAGTACGGGACTAGCGGTTACTAGCACAGATACGCAGTATTTT | CSTGLAVTSTDTQYF
TRBJ1-2 | - | 12 | once | TRBV21-1 | TGTGCCAGCAGCCCCCTAATGAGGGGCTACACCTTC | CASSPLMRGYTF
TRBJ2-3 | - | 15 | - | TRBV6-7 | TGTGCCAGCAGTTACGGGCGCGCCCCGACGGATACGCAGTATTTT | CASSYGRAPTDTQYF
TRBJ2-3 | TRBD1 | 17 | - | TRBV3-1 | TGTGCCAGCAGCCATGCCGGGACAGGGGACGTCCAAGATACGCAGTATTTT | CASSHAGTGDVQDTQYF
TRBJ2-1 | TRBD1 | 16 | many | TRBV12-3/TRBV12-4 | TGTGCCAGCAGCCCGGAGGGGACAGGGGGCCTCAATGAGCAGTTCTTC | CASSPEGTGGLNEQFF
TRBJ2-5 | TRBD2 | 17 | - | TRBV7-3 | TGTGCCAGCAGCTTAGGGCTGGCGTCTAGCGGACGGGAGACCCAGTACTTC | CASSLGLASSGRETQYF
TRBJ2-3 | - | 12 | few | TRBV29-1 | TGCAGCGCCGGGTCTTGGACAGATACGCAGTATTTT | CSAGSWTDTQYF
TRBJ1-1 | - | 15 | - | TRBV2 | TGTGCCAGCAGTGAGCAGGGCATATCGAACACTGAAGCTTTCTTT | CASSEQGISNTEAFF
TRBJ2-7 | - | 15 | - | TRBV12-5 | TGTGCTAGTGCCCGCCGTAAGGGGGAGCGAGACGAGCAGTACTTC | CASARRKGERDEQYF
TRBJ2-7 | TRBD1 | 15 | - | TRBV20-1 | TGCAGTGCTAGCCCCCGGACAGGGGGGATCTACGAGCAGTACTTC | CSASPRTGGIYEQYF
TRBJ2-3 | TRBD2 | 14 | - | TRBV6-2/TRBV6-3 | TGTGCCAGCAGTAGAGCGGGAGGCCTAGATACGCAGTATTTT | CASSRAGGLDTQYF
TRBJ1-2 | - | 15 | - | TRBV4-2 | TGTGCCAGCAGCCAAGATAAGGGCGCGAGGTATGGCTACACCTTC | CASSQDKGARYGYTF
TRBJ2-5 | TRBD2 | 16 | - | TRBV6-1 | TGTGCCAGCAGTAAAGGACTAGCGGGAGGAGAAGAGACCCAGTACTTC | CASSKGLAGGEETQYF
TRBJ2-5 | - | 14 | few | TRBV18 | TGTGCCAGCTCACCCCGAGGGGGGCAAGAGACCCAGTACTTC | CASSPRGGQETQYF